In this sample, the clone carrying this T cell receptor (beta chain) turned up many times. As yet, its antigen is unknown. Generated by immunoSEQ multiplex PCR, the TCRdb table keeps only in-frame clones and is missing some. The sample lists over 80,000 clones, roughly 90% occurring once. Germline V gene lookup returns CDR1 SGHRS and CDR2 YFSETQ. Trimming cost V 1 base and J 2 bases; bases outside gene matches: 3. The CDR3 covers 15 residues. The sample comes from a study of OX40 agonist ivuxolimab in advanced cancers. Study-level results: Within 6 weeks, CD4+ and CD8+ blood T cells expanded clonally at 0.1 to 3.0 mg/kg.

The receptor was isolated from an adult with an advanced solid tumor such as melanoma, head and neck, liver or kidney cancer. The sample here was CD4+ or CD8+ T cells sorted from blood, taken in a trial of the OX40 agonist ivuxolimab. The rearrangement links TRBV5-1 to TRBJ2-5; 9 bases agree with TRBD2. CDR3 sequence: CASSLPSGAQETQYF. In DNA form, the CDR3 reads TGCGCCAGCAGCTTGCCTAGCGGGGCGCAAGAGACCCAGTACTTC.